What follows are 4 T cell receptor beta chains derived from one specimen sequenced in a study of T cell clonality in common variable immunodeficiency. Using immunoSEQ multiplex PCR, the repertoire was profiled, and TCRdb retains in-frame clones only, with some absent. In total the sample includes tens of thousands of clones, none of them seen once. Source material: peripheral blood mononuclear cells. These receptors were taken from a person between 18 and 69 years old in good health.

This clone occurred many times. The CDR3 end lies 3 residues beyond the end of the read and is filled in from the germline J gene. The chain has TRBV7-2 and TRBJ2-3; 7 bases match TRBD1. Trimming took 5 bases from V and 5 from J; bases not matched to a gene: 4. In germline, CDR1 is SGHTA, CDR2 FQGNSA. The CDR3 length is 13 residues. CDR3 in amino acids: CASSLRDRDTQYF. CDR3 bases read: TGTGCCAGCAGCCTTCGGGACAGAGATACG.

The sample holds many counts of this clone. The CDR3 end is not reached by the read, which stops 3 residues before it; the germline J gene fills it in. The chain links TRBV7-2 to TRBJ2-7; the D is unclear. V was pared by 1 base and J by 6 bases, with 10 bases between. This CDR3 spans 13 amino acids. Germline V gene sequence: CDR1 SGHTA, CDR2 FQGNSA. The CDR3 loop reads CASSLVSISEQYF. Partial CDR3 DNA: TGTGCCAGCAGCTTAGTTTCCATTTCCGAG.

This clone showed up many times. The CDR3 end lies 3 residues beyond the end of the read and is filled in from the germline J gene. J is TRBJ1-5 and V is TRBV11-2; D possibly corresponds to TRBD1 (5 bases). Between the trimmed V and J ends, which lost 1 base and 3 bases, there was a span of 7 bases. Germline CDR1 SGHAT, CDR2 FQNNGV. The CDR3 covers 14 residues. The CDR3 sequence is CASSLGQLNQPQHF. Partial CDR3 DNA: TGTGCCAGCAGCTTAGGACAGCTCAATCAGCCC. The full variable domain, completed using reference TRBV11-2 and TRBJ1-5, is EAGVAQSPRYKIIEKRQSVAFWCNPISGHATLYWYQQILGQGPKLLIQFQNNGVVDDSQLPKDRFSAERLKGVDSTLKIQPAKLEDSAVYLCASSLGQLNQPQHFGDGTRLSIL.

This clone was observed at least ten times. The read gets to within 3 residues of the CDR3 end, and the germline J gene fills in the rest. This chain joins TRBV19 and TRBJ1-2; 9 bases are a match to TRBD1. Germline V gene sequence: CDR1 LNHDA, CDR2 SQIVND (reference sequence). The length of the CDR3 is 15 residues. The V gene end was trimmed by 7 bases and the J gene end by 3 bases; junction bases not matched to a gene: 9. CDR3 region: CASKLTGGSYYGYTF. CDR3 bases read: TGTGCCAGTAAACTAACAGGGGGCTCGTACTATGGC.